This T cell receptor (beta chain) was sequenced in a study of cytomegalovirus exposure and HLA in healthy donors. Turning to this clone: Antigen specificity is unknown.

Study conclusions and caveats: Rarity held for most TCR sequences, but there were some public TCRs that occurred in many donors.

The primer mix had 60 Vbeta and 13 Jbeta primers. Method: immunoSEQ multiplex PCR; TCRdb's copy keeps in-frame clones and lacks some. This sample has fewer than 250,000 clones, with 80% to 90% found just once. Per germline, CDR1 MGHRA and CDR2 YSYEKL. This CDR3 region has 17 residues. The V end lost 3 bases, the J end lost 2 bases, and 20 bases lay between the germline ends. Material: PBMCs. V and J are TRBV4-1 and TRBJ2-7; D might be TRBD2 (6 bases). The source of this sequence is a man younger than 45 in good health and CMV-seronegative. The CDR3 loop is CASSQGLLRGSAYEQYF. The CDR3 DNA is TGCGCCAGCAGCCAGGGACTCTTGAGAGGGTCCGCCTACGAGCAGTACTTC.